The 5 T cell receptor beta chains presented below share a single source sample, sequenced in a study of blood T cell repertoires in COVID-19. Only in-frame clones appear in the TCRdb table, and some are missing; sequencing was by immunoSEQ multiplex PCR. Of a few hundred thousand clones in the sample, around 90% are singletons; the top ten hold 3.7%. Sequenced material: peripheral blood. The receptor set was obtained from a woman aged 35 to 49 with acute or convalescent COVID-19.

The CDR3 bases are TGCGCCAGCAGCCAATGGACTAGCGGGGATCTTCACTACAATGAGCAGTTCTTC. Amino acids: CASSQWTSGDLHYNEQFF. The chain carries TRBV4-1 and TRBJ2-1; 12 nucleotides match TRBD2. The CDR3 is 18 residues long. After removal of 2 bases from V and 3 bases from J, the junction contained 8 bases not matched to a gene. Germline CDR1 MGHRA, CDR2 YSYEKL.

This chain uses TRBV5-6 with TRBJ1-2, with 9 nucleotides matching TRBD1. The CDR3 totals 14 residues. The ends lost 1 base at V and 8 bases at J; junction bases unmatched: 6. Germline V gives CDR1 SGHDT, CDR2 YYEEEE. The CDR3: CASSLLRTGEGYTF. The CDR3 DNA follows: TGTGCCAGCAGCTTGTTGCGGACAGGGGAAGGCTACACCTTC. Complete variable domain (other parts from reference TRBV5-6 and TRBJ1-2): DAGVTQSPTHLIKTRGQQVTLRCSPKSGHDTVSWYQQALGQGPQFIFQYYEEEERQRGNFPDRFSGHQFPNYSSELNVNALLLGDSALYLCASSLLRTGEGYTFGSGTRLTVV.

The chain employs TRBV19 and TRBJ1-5; D perhaps matches TRBD1 (5 bases). This CDR3 has 15 amino acids. V was pared by 6 bases and J by 0 bases, with 12 bases between. Germline CDR1 LNHDA, CDR2 SQIVND (reference sequence). The chain's CDR3 is CASRETDYSNQPQHF. CDR3 coding DNA: TGTGCCAGTAGGGAGACAGATTATAGCAATCAGCCCCAGCATTTT. Together with reference TRBV19 and TRBJ1-5, the CDR3 gives the full variable domain: DGGITQSPKYLFRKEGQNVTLSCEQNLNHDAMYWYRQDPGQGLRLIYYSQIVNDFQKGDIAEGYSVSREKKESFPLTVTSAQKNPTAFYLCASRETDYSNQPQHFGDGTRLSIL.

V gene TRBV9 combines with J gene TRBJ1-3; 11 bases map to TRBD1. CDR1 is SGDLS and CDR2 is YYNGEE in the germline V gene. The CDR3 covers 15 residues. J lost 4 bases, V lost 2 bases, and 2 bases had no gene match. The CDR3 DNA sequence: TGTGCCAGCAGCGTCCGGACAGGGGGCGGAAACACCATATATTTT. Translation gives CASSVRTGGGNTIYF. The full variable domain, completed using reference TRBV9 and TRBJ1-3, is DSGVTQTPKHLITATGQRVTLRCSPRSGDLSVYWYQQSLDQGLQFLIQYYNGEERAKGNILERFSAQQFPDLHSELNLSSLELGDSALYFCASSVRTGGGNTIYFGEGSWLTVV.

CDR3 sequence (DNA): TGTGCCAGCAGTTTTCGGACAGACAATTCACCCCTCCACTTT. Protein sequence: CASSFRTDNSPLHF. This chain uses TRBV27 with TRBJ1-6, with TRBD1 as a possible D gene (6 bases). The CDR3 loop spans 14 amino acids. The ends were cut back, 3 bases at V and 7 bases at J, with 10 bases in the middle. Germline V gene data show CDR1 as MNHEY and CDR2 as SMNVEV (reference sequence).